The entry below describes one T cell receptor beta chain. Germline V CDR1 and CDR2: SNHLY, FYNNEI. V was clipped by 2 bases and J by 7 bases; unmatched bases: 4. The CDR3 covers 15 residues. Ages ranged from roughly 18 to 100 years, with residence in under 25 US areas. Membership in each cohort depended on participant-reported clinical history. This sample is part of a study of blood T cell repertoires in COVID-19. Study background: COVID-19 samples collected from the United States, Italy and Spain covered acute and convalescent phases.

Sequenced by immunoSEQ multiplex PCR; TCRdb stores in-frame clones only, minus some. The sample has about 240,000 clones; approximately 84% are singletons. The chain carries TRBV2 and TRBJ2-1; 11 positions agree with TRBD2. The sequence came from a woman aged 40 to 49 with acute COVID-19. Sequenced input: PBMCs or T cells enriched from blood (not recorded which). Here the CDR3 DNA reads TGTGCCAGCAGTGAAACTAGCGGGAGTCCAAATGAGCAGTTCTTC. This translates into CASSETSGSPNEQFF.